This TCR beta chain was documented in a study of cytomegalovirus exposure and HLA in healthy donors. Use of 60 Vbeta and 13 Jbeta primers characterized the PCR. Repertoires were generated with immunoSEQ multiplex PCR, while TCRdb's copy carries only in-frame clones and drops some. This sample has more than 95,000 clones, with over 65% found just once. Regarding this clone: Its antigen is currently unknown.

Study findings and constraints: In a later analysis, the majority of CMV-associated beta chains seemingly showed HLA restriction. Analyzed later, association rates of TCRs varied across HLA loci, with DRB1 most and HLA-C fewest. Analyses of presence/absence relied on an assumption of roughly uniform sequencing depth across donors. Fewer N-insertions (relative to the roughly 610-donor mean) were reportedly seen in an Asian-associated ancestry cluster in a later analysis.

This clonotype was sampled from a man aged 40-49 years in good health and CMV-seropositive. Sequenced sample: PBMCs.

The CDR3 is CASSEGSGGTYEQYF. The CDR3, as DNA: TGTGCCAGCAGTGAGGGTAGCGGGGGGACTTACGAGCAGTACTTC. The chain links TRBV2 to TRBJ2-7, with 10 bases identical to TRBD2. The V segment lost 3 bases and the J segment 4 bases; nucleotides outside the gene matches: 6. This CDR3 is 15 amino acids long. The germline CDR1 and CDR2 sequences are SNHLY and FYNNEI.